The 16 T cell receptor beta chains below all came from one sample that was sequenced in a study of beta chain features in type 1 diabetes. The entirety of the isolated RNA underwent reverse transcription, so expressed TCRB transcripts were sequenced. Some clones are missing from TCRdb's copy, which holds only in-frame ones; the method was immunoSEQ multiplex PCR. The repertoire includes around 300,000 clones, 7.5% to 9.5% of them detected once, and 0.9% to 1.2% sits in the top ten. Input material: central memory CD4+ T cells from blood. Receptors were obtained from a woman aged 18-29 years in good health.

The sample holds a few counts of this clone. The chain employs TRBV6-6 and TRBJ1-2; 7 nucleotides line up with TRBD1. The germline gives CDR1 MNHNY, CDR2 SVGAGI (reference sequence). The CDR3 runs 12 residues. Trimming took 6 bases from V and 4 from J; bases not matched to a gene: 2. This CDR3 is CASRQGSYGYTF. The CDR3, as DNA: TGTGCCAGCAGACAGGGGTCCTATGGCTACACCTTC.

This clone was detected only a few times. The gene calls are TRBV28 and TRBJ2-7; D uncertain. Trimming cost V 1 base and J 5 bases, with 12 bases left between them. This CDR3 contains 14 residues. Germline V gives CDR1 MDHEN, CDR2 SYDVKM. The CDR3: CASSLFQESHEQYF. CDR3 DNA: TGTGCCAGCAGTTTATTCCAGGAATCCCACGAGCAGTACTTC.

The rearrangement links TRBV7-3 to TRBJ2-5; D perhaps matches TRBD1 (5 bases). CDR1 and CDR2 from the germline V gene are SGHTA and FQGTGA. There are 13 residues in the CDR3. The V end was cut by 3 bases, the J end by 2 bases, with 7 bases between. The CDR3 sequence is CASSLDIQETQYF. The CDR3 DNA reads TGTGCCAGCAGCTTGGACATACAAGAGACCCAGTACTTC.

This clone was counted a few times. V is TRBV6-5 and J is TRBJ2-2; D remains ambiguous. V was pared by 0 bases and J by 7 bases, with 6 bases between. The CDR3 loop spans 13 amino acids. Germline V lookup: CDR1 MNHEY, CDR2 SVGAGI. CDR3 nucleotide sequence: TGTGCCAGCAGTTACTCTAGACGCGGGGAGCTGTTTTTT. It encodes CASSYSRRGELFF.

V and J are TRBV9 and TRBJ2-1; 8 nucleotides line up with TRBD2. CDR3 length: 15 residues. The trim removed 2 bases at V and 5 bases at J, leaving 6 bases unmatched. Per the germline V gene, CDR1 is SGDLS and CDR2 is YYNGEE. The CDR3 coding sequence is TGTGCCAGCAGCGTTGCTCTAGCGGGCAACAATGAGCAGTTCTTC. This gives the protein CASSVALAGNNEQFF.

This clone appeared a few times. The chain links TRBV5-1 to TRBJ2-5; possibly TRBD2 for D (6 bases). Germline V gives CDR1 SGHRS, CDR2 YFSETQ. The length of the CDR3 is 13 residues. The ends were cut back, 4 bases at V and 5 bases at J, with 12 bases in the middle. The CDR3 region has the DNA TGCGCCAGCAGCCCCGGAGGGGAGGAGACCCAGTACTTC. Translating gives CASSPGGEETQYF.

The table lists this clone with many counts. The rearrangement joins TRBV5-6 to TRBJ2-3; 10 bases map to TRBD1. With 1 base clipped from V and 14 bases from J, the junction kept 4 bases outside the gene matches. CDR3 length: 12 residues. The germline V gene encodes CDR1 SGHDT and CDR2 YYEEEE. Written as DNA, the CDR3 is TGTGCCAGCAGCTTGAGACAGGGGGCGCGGTATTTT. Its protein is CASSLRQGARYF.

The rearrangement joins TRBV6-5 to TRBJ1-2, with 8 bases matching TRBD1. Per germline, CDR1 MNHEY and CDR2 SVGAGI. This CDR3 is built from 14 residues. With 6 bases clipped from V and 4 bases from J, the junction kept 7 bases outside the gene matches. CDR3 nucleotides: TGTGCCAGCAGAAGCGGACAGGGAAGCTATGGCTACACCTTC. This gives the protein CASRSGQGSYGYTF.

Ten or more counts support this clone. The genes are TRBV5-4 and TRBJ2-3; 10 bases align to TRBD2. The V gene's germline CDR1 is SGHNT and CDR2 YYREEE (reference sequence). V lost 4 bases, J lost 7 bases, and 6 bases stayed unmatched. CDR3 length equals 14 residues. The CDR3 DNA follows: TGTGCCAGCAGCCCTAGCGGGAGTCGGAATACGCAGTATTTT. Protein product: CASSPSGSRNTQYF. Supplemented by reference TRBV5-4 and TRBJ2-3, the full variable domain reads ETGVTQSPTHLIKTRGQQVTLRCSSQSGHNTVSWYQQALGQGPQFIFQYYREEENGRGNFPPRFSGLQFPNYSSELNVNALELDDSALYLCASSPSGSRNTQYFGPGTRLTVL.

This rearrangement joins TRBV7-9 to TRBJ2-3; the match to TRBD1 covers 8 bases. Germline assignment: CDR1 SEHNR and CDR2 FQNEAQ (reference sequence). V lost 5 bases to trimming and J lost 6 bases; unmatched junction nucleotides: 4. There are 13 residues in the CDR3. CDR3 in DNA: TGTGCCAGCAGCCGGACAGGGTGGGATACGCAGTATTTT. This gives the protein CASSRTGWDTQYF.

The chain couples TRBV30 to TRBJ1-1; maybe TRBD1 (6 bases). Trimming took 4 bases from V and 4 from J, leaving 19 bases between them. This CDR3 contains 15 residues. Per the germline V gene, CDR1 is GTSNPN and CDR2 is SVGIG (reference sequence). The CDR3 region is CAWIPLGGRVTEAFF. The CDR3 bases are TGTGCCTGGATTCCTTTAGGGGGGCGGGTCACTGAAGCTTTCTTT. Full variable domain (outside the CDR3, taken from reference TRBV30 and TRBJ1-1): SQTIHQWPATLVQPVGSPLSLECTVEGTSNPNLYWYRQAAGRGLQLLFYSVGIGQISSEVPQNLSASRPQDRQFILSSKKLLLSDSGFYLCAWIPLGGRVTEAFFGQGTRLTVV.

V and J are TRBV27 and TRBJ2-1, with D uncertain. Trimming cost V 10 bases and J 5 bases, with 6 bases left between them. The CDR3 extends over 10 amino acids. Germline CDR1 MNHEY, CDR2 SMNVEV (reference sequence). The CDR3 DNA follows: TGTGCCATGCCGGACAATGAGCAGTTCTTC. This translates into CAMPDNEQFF.

Only a few counts were recorded for this clone. The rearrangement links TRBV5-1 to TRBJ2-6; D not resolved. CDR1 and CDR2 from the germline V gene are SGHRS and YFSETQ. The CDR3 totals 14 residues. Trimming cost V 7 bases and J 4 bases, with 12 bases left between them. The CDR3 sequence is CASREVTGANVLTF. CDR3 DNA: TGCGCCAGCCGCGAGGTCACCGGGGCCAACGTCCTGACTTTC.

The chain links TRBV7-2 to TRBJ2-2; D possibly corresponds to TRBD2 (6 bases). Germline V gene data show CDR1 as SGHTA and CDR2 as FQGNSA. This CDR3 has 15 amino acids. V lost 2 bases and J 3 bases, leaving 10 bases between the germline ends. The CDR3 nucleotides read TGTGCCAGCAGCTTAAGGACTACCTACACCGGGGAGCTGTTTTTT. It is translated as CASSLRTTYTGELFF.

This clone was detected a few times. The V and J genes are TRBV5-4 and TRBJ1-1, with TRBD1 as a possible D gene (6 bases). Germline V gene sequence: CDR1 SGHNT, CDR2 YYREEE (reference sequence). This CDR3 contains 13 residues. The V end lost 3 bases, the J end lost 6 bases, and 12 bases lay between the germline ends. CDR3 protein: CASSSTGSPEAFF. In nucleotides, the CDR3 is TGTGCCAGCAGCTCTACAGGGAGCCCTGAAGCTTTCTTT.

Only a few counts were recorded for this clone. The genes are TRBV15 and TRBJ2-6; the D gene is possibly TRBD1 (5 bases). The CDR3 runs 20 residues. Germline loops: CDR1 LNHNV, CDR2 YYDKDF (reference sequence). Trimming took off 4 bases at V and 0 bases at J, with 22 bases between the two ends. The CDR3 bases are TGTGCCACCAGCACGACACCTGACAGACCCTTGACCTCTGGGGCCAACGTCCTGACTTTC. Protein: CATSTTPDRPLTSGANVLTF.